The 14 T cell receptor beta chains listed next were all sequenced from one sample in a study of blood T cell repertoires in COVID-19. Sequencing was performed with immunoSEQ multiplex PCR; in TCRdb, only in-frame clones are kept and a portion is missing. The sample includes over 150,000 clones, approximately 82% of them seen just once. The sequenced material came from peripheral blood. Receptors originate from a human donor in a cohort sampled during active COVID-19.

This clone was seen a single time. The chain employs TRBV30 and TRBJ1-5; maybe TRBD1 (5 bases). Trimming stripped 2 bases from V and 6 bases from J, with 17 bases between. The CDR3 has 15 residues. Germline assignment: CDR1 GTSNPN and CDR2 SVGIG (reference sequence). This chain's CDR3 is CAWSRGWTRGQPQHF. CDR3 coding DNA: TGTGCCTGGAGTCGGGGGTGGACTAGGGGTCAGCCCCAGCATTTT.

The genes are TRBV2 and TRBJ2-7; D perhaps matches TRBD2 (5 bases). V was clipped by 6 bases and J by 3 bases, with 12 bases between them. CDR3 length: 13 residues. CDR1 is SNHLY and CDR2 is FYNNEI in the germline V gene. The CDR3 sequence: CASRVGGLYEQYF. CDR3 coding DNA: TGTGCCAGCAGGGTGGGCGGACTCTACGAGCAGTACTTC.

This chain connects TRBV30 to TRBJ1-6; maybe TRBD1 (6 bases). The germline gives CDR1 GTSNPN, CDR2 SVGIG (reference sequence). V was cut by 3 bases and J by 7 bases, with 19 bases left in between. The CDR3 extends over 16 amino acids. CDR3 DNA: TGTGCCTGGAGGGGATGGGGGCCAGGGACCAATTCACCCCTCCACTTT. Encoded protein: CAWRGWGPGTNSPLHF.

The chain links TRBV7-9 to TRBJ2-1; 9 bases are a match to TRBD2. Germline CDR1 reads SEHNR; CDR2 reads FQNEAQ (reference sequence). CDR3 size: 17 residues. The junction had 11 bases not matched to a gene; V was cut back by 6 bases and J by 2 bases. DNA for the CDR3: TGTGCCAGCAGTTACCTTTTCGCGGGAGGGGCCTACAATGAGCAGTTCTTC. Protein sequence: CASSYLFAGGAYNEQFF.

The chain uses TRBV18 and TRBJ2-7; D is undetermined. V was trimmed by 1 base and J by 1 base, leaving 8 bases between them. The germline CDR1 and CDR2 sequences are KGHSH and LQKENI. CDR3 size: 14 residues. The CDR3 coding sequence is TGTGCCAGCTCACCACTCTCCAGGTCCTACGAGCAGTACTTC. Its protein product is CASSPLSRSYEQYF.

The J gene is TRBJ2-1, the V gene TRBV5-5; TRBD2 agrees at 11 bases. The CDR3 spans 16 residues. Germline V gene data show CDR1 as SGHKS and CDR2 as YYEKEE (reference sequence). V was pared by 0 bases and J by 6 bases, with 5 bases of the junction left unmatched. CDR3: CASSLATSGRFNEQFF. The DNA for the CDR3 is TGTGCCAGCAGCTTGGCTACTAGCGGGAGATTCAATGAGCAGTTCTTC.

Only one count was recorded for this clone. The chain joins TRBV27 to TRBJ2-5, with D tentatively TRBD1 (6 bases). Germline lookup yields CDR1 MNHEY and CDR2 SMNVEV (reference sequence). V was shortened by 5 bases and J by 7 bases, with 14 bases between the two germline ends. The CDR3 consists of 13 residues. CDR3 residues: CASSVQGGTTQYF. The CDR3 coding sequence is TGTGCCAGCAGTGTACAGGGTGGGACGACCCAGTACTTC.

This chain uses TRBV5-5 with TRBJ2-7; no clear D. The germline V gene has CDR1 SGHKS and CDR2 YYEKEE (reference sequence). The length of the CDR3 is 14 residues. V lost 0 bases and J lost 2, with 9 bases in between. DNA of the CDR3: TGTGCCAGCAGCTTGGGTTACACCACCTACGAGCAGTACTTC. Protein product: CASSLGYTTYEQYF. Full variable domain (outside the CDR3, taken from reference TRBV5-5 and TRBJ2-7): DAGVTQSPTHLIKTRGQQVTLRCSPISGHKSVSWYQQVLGQGPQFIFQYYEKEERGRGNFPDRFSARQFPNYSSELNVNALLLGDSALYLCASSLGYTTYEQYFGPGTRLTVT.

J is TRBJ2-1 and V is TRBV5-1; the D gene is possibly TRBD1 (6 bases). Looked up from germline, CDR1 is SGHRS and CDR2 is YFSETQ. This CDR3 is 15 amino acids long. V dropped 0 bases and J dropped 3 bases, with 10 bases sitting between them. CDR3 region: CASSLGNRVYNEQFF. Written as DNA, the CDR3 is TGCGCCAGCAGCTTGGGCAACAGGGTCTACAATGAGCAGTTCTTC.

The chain uses TRBV2 and TRBJ2-2; TRBD2 is a possible D gene (5 bases). The CDR3 sequence is 14 residues long. V was clipped by 6 bases and J by 1 base, with 9 bases between them. CDR1 and CDR2 from the germline V gene are SNHLY and FYNNEI. The CDR3 coding sequence is TGTGCCAGCAGAGGGCGGGTGAACACCGGGGAGCTGTTTTTT. Residues: CASRGRVNTGELFF.

The V gene is TRBV7-9, the J gene TRBJ1-1, with D possibly TRBD1 on 5 matching bases. This CDR3 spans 16 amino acids. Trimming removed 5 bases from V and 0 bases from J, with 16 bases in between. CDR1 is SEHNR and CDR2 is FQNEAQ in the germline V gene (reference sequence). DNA for the CDR3: TGTGCCAGCAGCCATCGGGGACTTCGGGTGAACACTGAAGCTTTCTTT. Its translation: CASSHRGLRVNTEAFF.

This clone was seen more than once but under ten times. The genes are TRBV7-9 and TRBJ2-1, with 9 bases that match TRBD2. CDR3 length: 17 residues. Germline V gene sequence: CDR1 SEHNR, CDR2 FQNEAQ (reference sequence). After removal of 2 bases from V and 3 bases from J, the junction contained 8 bases not matched to a gene. For the CDR3, the DNA is TGTGCCAGCAGCTTATTGATTAGCGGGAGCATCTACAATGAGCAGTTCTTC. It is translated as CASSLLISGSIYNEQFF.

CDR3 residues: CASSGPGSNEQFF. The DNA for the CDR3 is TGCGCCAGCAGTGGCCCGGGAAGTAATGAGCAGTTCTTC. V gene TRBV10-1 combines with J gene TRBJ2-1; a weak D match, TRBD2 (5 bases). CDR3 length: 13 residues. Between the trimmed V and J ends, which lost 4 bases and 7 bases, there was a span of 11 bases. Germline CDR1 is WNHNN and CDR2 is SYGVQD (reference sequence).

Note on this clone: The same CDR3 is also encoded by other DNA sequences in this sample. V gene TRBV7-9 combines with J gene TRBJ2-7; TRBD1 might be the D (6 bases). The germline CDR1 and CDR2 sequences are SEHNR and FQNEAQ (reference sequence). The CDR3 runs 12 residues. Trimming took 3 bases from V and 3 from J, leaving 6 bases between them. This CDR3 reads CASSLTGYEQYF. The CDR3 DNA is TGTGCCAGCAGCTTGACAGGCTACGAGCAGTACTTC.